Listed here are 15 T cell receptor beta chains from one sample, sequenced in a study of cytomegalovirus exposure and HLA in healthy donors. The PCR employed 60 Vbeta primers together with 13 Jbeta primers. Generated by immunoSEQ multiplex PCR, the TCRdb table keeps only in-frame clones and is missing some. The table records roughly 150,000 clones, around 72% of them present only once. The specimen was PBMCs. Source of these receptors: a man aged 35 to 55 in good health and CMV-seronegative.

A single count supports this clone. This sequence joins TRBV6-1 and TRBJ1-1; D unresolved. V was trimmed by 6 bases and J by 10 bases, leaving 12 bases between them. The CDR3 extends over 11 amino acids. The germline gives CDR1 MNHNS, CDR2 SASEGT. CDR3 DNA: TGTGCCAGCAGCCGCGATAGAGTAGCTTTCTTT. Amino acids: CASSRDRVAFF.

V and J are TRBV2 and TRBJ2-3; D possibly corresponds to TRBD2 (5 bases). The germline V gene encodes CDR1 SNHLY and CDR2 FYNNEI. V was cut by 4 bases and J by 1 base, with 9 bases left in between. The CDR3 totals 14 residues. CDR3 protein: CASSGPGGTDTQYF. In DNA, the CDR3 is TGTGCCAGCAGTGGCCCCGGGGGCACAGATACGCAGTATTTT.

The rearrangement uses TRBV1 and TRBJ1-2; the table names TRBD1, a call not compared with the DNA. TRBV1 constitutes a pseudogene. The CDR3 is made up of 17 amino acids. This CDR3 reads CTSSQDRGDRGWVGYTF. The CDR3 nucleotides are TGCACCAGCAGCCAAGATCGGGGGGACAGGGGGTGGGTTGGCTACACCTTC.

The chain carries TRBV5-1 and TRBJ1-2, with a weak D call TRBD1 (6 bases). The CDR3 sequence is 13 residues long. Looked up from germline, CDR1 is SGHRS and CDR2 is YFSETQ. V lost 0 bases and J lost 4, with 7 bases in between. CDR3 bases: TGCGCCAGCAGCTTGGCGGACAGCTATGGCTACACCTTC. It is translated as CASSLADSYGYTF. Complete variable domain (other parts from reference TRBV5-1 and TRBJ1-2): KAGVTQTPRYLIKTRGQQVTLSCSPISGHRSVSWYQQTPGQGLQFLFEYFSETQRNKGNFPGRFSGRQFSNSRSEMNVSTLELGDSALYLCASSLADSYGYTFGSGTRLTVV.

This chain connects TRBV5-4 to TRBJ2-1, with 11 bases identical to TRBD2. J was trimmed by 2 bases and V by 6 bases; bases with no gene match: 7. CDR1 is SGHNT, CDR2 YYREEE, per germline (reference sequence). This CDR3 is built from 16 residues. In DNA, the CDR3 is TGTGCCAGCACCCTTAGCGGGGGGGCCCCCTACAATGAGCAGTTCTTC. This codes for CASTLSGGAPYNEQFF.

The chain couples TRBV27 to TRBJ2-7; D perhaps matches TRBD2 (5 bases). The V gene's germline CDR1 is MNHEY and CDR2 SMNVEV (reference sequence). The CDR3 is made up of 13 amino acids. The ends were cut back, 3 bases at V and 3 bases at J, with 9 bases in the middle. CDR3 coding DNA: TGTGCCAGCAGTTTGAGGGCCGACTACGAGCAGTACTTC. It is translated as CASSLRADYEQYF.

The chain carries TRBV11-2 and TRBJ2-1; tentatively, D is TRBD1 (6 bases). The CDR3 runs 15 residues. V lost 2 bases and J lost 4, with 12 bases in between. The germline gives CDR1 SGHAT, CDR2 FQNNGV. The CDR3 is CASSLQGTIYNEQFF. CDR3 nucleotide sequence: TGTGCCAGCAGCTTACAGGGGACGATTTACAATGAGCAGTTCTTC.

The gene calls are TRBV25-1 and TRBJ2-3, with TRBD2 identical over 10 bases. Trimming took 6 bases from V and 0 from J; bases not matched to a gene: 9. CDR3 size: 17 residues. Germline lookup yields CDR1 MGHDK and CDR2 SYGVNS. As DNA, the CDR3 is TGTGCCAGCAGGGGGCTTAGCGGGAGGACTAGCACAGATACGCAGTATTTT. Protein: CASRGLSGRTSTDTQYF.

This clone was detected once. The chain recombines TRBV18 with TRBJ1-2, with a tentative D call TRBD1 (5 bases). This CDR3 contains 13 residues. Germline CDR1 reads KGHSH; CDR2 reads LQKENI. Trimming stripped 3 bases from V and 4 bases from J, with 9 bases between. The CDR3 DNA follows: TGTGCCAGCTCACCCGGGGGTATCTATGGCTACACCTTC. It specifies CASSPGGIYGYTF.

J is TRBJ2-2 and V is TRBV7-9; 8 nucleotides agree with TRBD1. CDR1 SEHNR and CDR2 FQNEAQ come from the germline V gene (reference sequence). The CDR3 spans 15 residues. V dropped 5 bases and J dropped 4; count of bases not matched to a gene: 6. CDR3 DNA sequence: TGTGCCAGCAGCGTATACAGGGGGAGCACCGGGGAGCTGTTTTTT. Protein product: CASSVYRGSTGELFF.

The chain is built from TRBV5-5 and TRBJ1-4; no firm D call. Trimming removed 2 bases at V and 5 bases at J, with 13 bases between. The CDR3 has 15 residues. The germline CDR1 and CDR2 sequences are SGHKS and YYEKEE (reference sequence). This CDR3 is CASSFEGRLNEKLFF. The CDR3 coding sequence is TGTGCCAGCAGCTTTGAGGGTCGGTTGAATGAAAAACTGTTTTTT.

The V gene is TRBV9, the J gene TRBJ2-5, with TRBD2 matching over 8 bases. The CDR3 consists of 14 residues. Trimming at V came to 3 bases and at J to 1 base, leaving 2 bases not matched to a gene. The germline V gene encodes CDR1 SGDLS and CDR2 YYNGEE. The CDR3 bases are TGTGCCAGCAGCGCAGCGGGGGTCCAAGAGACCCAGTACTTC. As protein: CASSAAGVQETQYF.

V is TRBV7-9 and J is TRBJ2-7; TRBD1 agrees at 7 bases. The germline V gene has CDR1 SEHNR and CDR2 FQNEAQ (reference sequence). V trimming: 4 bases; J trimming: 5 bases; junction bases outside the gene matches: 17. This CDR3 comprises 17 residues. CDR3 in amino acids: CASSSPTGQDNLHEQYF. The CDR3 nucleotides are TGTGCCAGCAGCTCTCCCACCGGACAGGACAACCTCCACGAGCAGTACTTC.

The V call is TRBV7-9, the J call TRBJ2-3; TRBD1 agrees at 11 bases. This CDR3 contains 14 residues. Germline CDR1 SEHNR, CDR2 FQNEAQ (reference sequence). J was trimmed by 4 bases and V by 4 bases; bases with no gene match: 1. CDR3 DNA: TGTGCCAGCAGCTCGGGACAGGGGGCAGATACGCAGTATTTT. This translates into CASSSGQGADTQYF. The whole variable domain, remainder taken from reference TRBV7-9 and TRBJ2-3, is DTGVSQNPRHKITKRGQNVTFRCDPISEHNRLYWYRQTLGQGPEFLTYFQNEAQLEKSRLLSDRFSAERPKGSFSTLEIQRTEQGDSAMYLCASSSGQGADTQYFGPGTRLTVL.

This chain joins TRBV10-2 and TRBJ1-1; D call uncertain. The CDR3 has 11 residues. Germline CDR1 and CDR2: WSHSY and SAAADI. Trimming stripped 6 bases from V and 5 bases from J, with 7 bases between. CDR3 amino acids: CASSRWTEAFF. The CDR3 DNA reads as TGCGCCAGCAGCAGGTGGACTGAAGCTTTCTTT.